This TCR beta chain was identified in a study of monozygotic twins with inflammatory bowel disease. Whole-study findings and limits: TCRbeta inverse Simpson diversity was decreased in IBD patients versus healthy co-twins.

The V gene's germline CDR1 is SGHTA and CDR2 FQGTGA. CDR3 length: 15 residues. Molecular identifiers with 6-nucleotide sample barcodes were added during cDNA synthesis via template switching. From the 5' RACE reads, TCRdb lists one entry per CDR3 protein and no DNA. The sample data list around 370,000 distinct CDR3 sequences. A remark on this clonotype: Its matching antigen is unknown.

The chain joins TRBV7-3 to TRBJ2-7; the TRBD1 assignment by TCRdb is unverifiable without DNA. The clonotype comes from a human donor with ulcerative colitis or Crohn's disease, or a healthy co-twin of an affected twin (not recorded which). Sample: blood. The chain's CDR3 is CASSPGGASSYEQYF. The variable domain in full, completed from reference TRBV7-3 and TRBJ2-7, reads GAGVSQTPSNKVTEKGKYVELRCDPISGHTALYWYRQSLGQGPEFLIYFQGTGAADDSGLPNDRFFAVRPEGSVSTLKIQRTERGDSAVYLCASSPGGASSYEQYFGPGTRLTVT.